The rows below give T cell receptor beta chains drawn from one sample of a study of T cells in Graves' hyperthyroidism and ophthalmopathy. Via MiXCR, TCRdb re-called the multiplex PCR reads, giving one row per CDR3 protein. The sample comprises about 270,000 distinct CDR3 sequences, 22% of which are singletons, and around two thirds rests with the top ten. Sequencing was carried out using blood. The receptors originated from a man aged 30 to 45 with Graves' ophthalmopathy. Both conserved end residues are trimmed from each CDR3. The order of the fields is CDR3 protein, V gene, J gene.

cdr3_aa: AVGGTNTGELF; v_call: TRBV28; j_call: TRBJ2-2
cdr3_aa: ASSFFGLAGRSYNEQF; v_call: TRBV6-1; j_call: TRBJ2-1
cdr3_aa: ASSLNGLVRVMEEQY; v_call: TRBV28; j_call: TRBJ2-7
cdr3_aa: ASSLGGTGAAGYT; v_call: TRBV28; j_call: TRBJ1-2
cdr3_aa: ATSDFKGGAGELF; v_call: TRBV24-1; j_call: TRBJ2-2
cdr3_aa: ASSPNSGGNQETQY; v_call: TRBV11-2; j_call: TRBJ2-5
cdr3_aa: ATSRDPMNTEAF; v_call: TRBV15; j_call: TRBJ1-1
cdr3_aa: ASRTLGHSNTEAF; v_call: TRBV6-2/TRBV6-3; j_call: TRBJ1-1
cdr3_aa: ASSLRGAVEQQY; v_call: TRBV5-6; j_call: TRBJ2-7
cdr3_aa: ASSHGASGLTDTQY; v_call: TRBV3-1; j_call: TRBJ2-3
cdr3_aa: ATSRQRQETQY; v_call: TRBV15; j_call: TRBJ2-5
cdr3_aa: ASSSEGGNQPQH; v_call: TRBV5-1; j_call: TRBJ1-5
cdr3_aa: ASSRIASGRSTDTQY; v_call: TRBV7-9; j_call: TRBJ2-3